The table lists the clone carrying this TCR beta chain with many counts. Its antigen is as yet unknown. TCRdb independently ran MiXCR on the RT-PCR reads; one entry per CDR3 protein. The sample has about 170,000 distinct CDR3 sequences, approximately 12% seen once; the top ten hold over 25%. This entry is derived from a study of response to subunit inactivated influenza vaccine. General study points: Each seasonal flu vaccination may recruit only limited new T cells, authors suggested.

This CDR3 is built from 12 residues. Per germline, CDR1 SGHVS and CDR2 FQNEAQ. Trimming removed 6 bases at V and 4 bases at J, with 8 bases between. The same sample was also used in a study of T cells expressing NK-cell markers. That investigation notes: Scientists made TCR beta cDNA using 5'RACE template switching with UMIs. Seven donors tested HCMV-seropositive and one tested seronegative among the eight sequenced. More than five donors had dominant NKG2C+ clonotypes that comprised roughly 1.0-7.5% of their CD8+ T cells. The CD3+CD56-NKG2C+ fraction was also led by these clonotypes in several donors.

The chain recombines TRBV7-8 with TRBJ2-3; D ambiguous. This specimen was CD8+ T cells sorted from PBMCs, taken 11 to 12 days after vaccination. This receptor was identified in a man in his forties or fifties who received an inactivated influenza vaccine. The CDR3 nucleotides read TGTGCCAGCAGAAAAAGCCCAGATACGCAGTATTTT. Its protein product is CASRKSPDTQYF. Using reference TRBV7-8 and TRBJ2-3 for the parts outside the CDR3, the full variable domain is GAGVSQSPRYKVAKRGQDVALRCDPISGHVSLFWYQQALGQGPEFLTYFQNEAQLDKSGLPSDRFFAERPEGSVSTLKIQRTQQEDSAVYLCASRKSPDTQYFGPGTRLTVL.